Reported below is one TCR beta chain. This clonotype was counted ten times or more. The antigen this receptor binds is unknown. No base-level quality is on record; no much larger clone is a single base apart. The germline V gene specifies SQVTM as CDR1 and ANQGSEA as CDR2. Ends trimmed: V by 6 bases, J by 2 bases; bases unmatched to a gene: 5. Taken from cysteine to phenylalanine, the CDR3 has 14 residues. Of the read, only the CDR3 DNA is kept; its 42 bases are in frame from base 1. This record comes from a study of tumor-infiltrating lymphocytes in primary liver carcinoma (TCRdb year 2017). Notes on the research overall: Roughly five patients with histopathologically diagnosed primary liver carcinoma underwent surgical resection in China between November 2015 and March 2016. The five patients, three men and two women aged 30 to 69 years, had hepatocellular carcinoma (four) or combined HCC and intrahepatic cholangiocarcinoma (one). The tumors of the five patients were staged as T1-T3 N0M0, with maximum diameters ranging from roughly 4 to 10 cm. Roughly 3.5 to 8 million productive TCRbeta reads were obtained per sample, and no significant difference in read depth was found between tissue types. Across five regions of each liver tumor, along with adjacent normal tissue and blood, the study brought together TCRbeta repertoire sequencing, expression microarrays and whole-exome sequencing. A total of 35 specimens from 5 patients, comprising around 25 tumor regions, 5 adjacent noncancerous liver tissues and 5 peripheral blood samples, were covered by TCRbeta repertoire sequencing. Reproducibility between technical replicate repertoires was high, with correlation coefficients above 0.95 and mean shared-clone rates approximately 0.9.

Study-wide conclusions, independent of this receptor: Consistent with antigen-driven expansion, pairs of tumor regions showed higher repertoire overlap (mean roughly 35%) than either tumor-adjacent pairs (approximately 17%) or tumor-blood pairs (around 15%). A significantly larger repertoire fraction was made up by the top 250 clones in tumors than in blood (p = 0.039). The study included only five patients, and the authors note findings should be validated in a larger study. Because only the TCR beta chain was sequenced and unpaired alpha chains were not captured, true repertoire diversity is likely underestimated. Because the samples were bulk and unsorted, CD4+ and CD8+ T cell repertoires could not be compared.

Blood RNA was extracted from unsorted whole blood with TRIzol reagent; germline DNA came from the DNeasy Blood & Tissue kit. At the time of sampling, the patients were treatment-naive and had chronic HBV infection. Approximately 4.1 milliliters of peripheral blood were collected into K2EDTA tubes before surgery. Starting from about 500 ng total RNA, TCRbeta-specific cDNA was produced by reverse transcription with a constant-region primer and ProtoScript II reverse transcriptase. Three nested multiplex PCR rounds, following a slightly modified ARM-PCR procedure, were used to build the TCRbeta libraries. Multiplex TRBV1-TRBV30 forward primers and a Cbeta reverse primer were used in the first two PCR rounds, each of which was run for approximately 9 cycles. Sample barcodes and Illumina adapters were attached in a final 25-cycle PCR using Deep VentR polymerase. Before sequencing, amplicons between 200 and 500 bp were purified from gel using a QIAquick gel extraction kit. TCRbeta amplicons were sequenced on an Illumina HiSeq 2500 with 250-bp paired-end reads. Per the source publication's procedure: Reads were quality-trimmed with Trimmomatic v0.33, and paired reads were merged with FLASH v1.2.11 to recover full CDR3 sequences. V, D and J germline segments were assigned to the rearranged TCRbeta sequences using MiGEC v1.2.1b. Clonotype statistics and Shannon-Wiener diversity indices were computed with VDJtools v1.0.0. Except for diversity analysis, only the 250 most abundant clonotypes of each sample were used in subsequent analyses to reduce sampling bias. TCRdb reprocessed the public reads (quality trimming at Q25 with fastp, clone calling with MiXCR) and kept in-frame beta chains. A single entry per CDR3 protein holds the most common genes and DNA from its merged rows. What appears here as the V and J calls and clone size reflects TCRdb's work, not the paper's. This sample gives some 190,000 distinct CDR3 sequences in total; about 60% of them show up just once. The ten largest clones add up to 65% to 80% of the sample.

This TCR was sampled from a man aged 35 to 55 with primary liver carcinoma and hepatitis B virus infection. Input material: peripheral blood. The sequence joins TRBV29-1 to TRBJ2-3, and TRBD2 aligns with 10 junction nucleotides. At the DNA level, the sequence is TGCAGCGTCGATGGGACTAGCGCCACAGATACGCAGTATTTT. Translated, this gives CSVDGTSATDTQYF.